This TCR beta chain derives from a study of identifying expanded T cells in peripheral blood. Findings and limits, study-wide: Over about two and four weeks, about 15 and 19 clones changed, versus around 1.1 between replicates.

Collection occurred without any documented infections or immune events in donors. To note about this clone: Its target is unknown.

The repertoire was sequenced with immunoSEQ multiplex PCR; TCRdb's copy has only in-frame clones and lacks some. The sample holds under 120,000 clones; roughly 91% are singletons and the top ten take about a sixth. Trimming removed 7 bases from V and 2 bases from J, with 12 bases in between. CDR1 and CDR2 (germline): SNHLY, FYNNEI. The CDR3 contains 14 residues. The sequence came from a person aged 18-69 years in good health. Sequenced material: blood. The V and J genes are TRBV2 and TRBJ1-5; D gene ambiguous. The CDR3 spells CASTMEVGNQPQHF. In DNA form, the CDR3 reads TGTGCCAGCACCATGGAGGTCGGCAATCAGCCCCAGCATTTT.